One sample yielded the 15 T cell receptor beta chains listed below, sequenced in a study of T cell responses to AZD1222 COVID-19 vaccine. Clones were sequenced by immunoSEQ multiplex PCR, and TCRdb holds only the in-frame ones, with some missing. The table lists 75,000 to 100,000 clones, around 87% of them singletons, with less than 3.5% in the top ten. The sample was peripheral blood, taken on day 0 of AZD1222 vaccination. The receptors derive from an adult in good health.

J is TRBJ1-1 and V is TRBV3-1 (or the pseudogene TRBV3-2); TRBD1 might be the D (6 bases). The V gene's germline CDR1 is LGHDT and CDR2 YNNKEL (reference sequence). V shed 8 bases and J shed 4 bases, with 23 bases lying between them. The CDR3 covers 16 residues. The CDR3 protein is CASQSLLGRGSTEAFF. CDR3 bases: TGTGCCAGCCAGAGTCTTTTGGGGAGGGGGTCCACTGAAGCTTTCTTT.

The chain joins TRBV18 to TRBJ1-1; no reliable D call. CDR1 and CDR2 from the germline V gene are KGHSH and LQKENI. There are 14 residues in the CDR3. Trimming shortened V by 3 bases and J by 0 bases, and 8 bases separated the two germline ends. For the CDR3, the DNA is TGTGCCAGCTCACCCTGGACGGTGAACACTGAAGCTTTCTTT. It codes for CASSPWTVNTEAFF.

The V and J genes are TRBV14 and TRBJ2-1; D ambiguous. Trimming shortened V by 3 bases and J by 3 bases, and 9 bases separated the two germline ends. Germline CDR1 SGHDN, CDR2 FVKESK. This CDR3 comprises 14 residues. The CDR3 sequence: CASSQTSSYNEQFF. CDR3 bases: TGTGCCAGCAGCCAGACCTCAAGCTACAATGAGCAGTTCTTC.

This clone was seen only a few times. V usage is TRBV5-6 and J usage is TRBJ1-5; no clear D gene. Germline V gives CDR1 SGHDT, CDR2 YYEEEE. The V end was cut by 1 base, the J end by 6 bases, with 8 bases between. The CDR3 length is 13 residues. This CDR3 reads CASSLQGGQPQHF. CDR3 coding DNA: TGTGCCAGCAGCTTGCAAGGTGGTCAGCCCCAGCATTTT.

The V and J genes are TRBV12-3 or TRBV12-4 and TRBJ1-2, with D possibly matching TRBD1 (6 bases). The length of the CDR3 is 13 residues. The V gene lost 5 bases and the J gene lost 6 bases, with 13 bases spanning the gap. CDR3 coding DNA: TGTGCCAGCAGTGCTACAGGGTCTCATGGCTACACCTTC. This gives the protein CASSATGSHGYTF.

The V gene is TRBV13, the J gene TRBJ1-2; tentatively, D is TRBD1 (5 bases). Germline V gives CDR1 PRHDT, CDR2 FYEKMQ (reference sequence). The CDR3 is made up of 14 amino acids. The V end lost 5 bases, the J end lost 9 bases, and 19 bases lay between the germline ends. Here the CDR3 reads CASSEEGDSLSYTF. CDR3 DNA: TGTGCCAGCAGCGAAGAAGGGGATTCGTTGAGCTACACCTTC.

This clone was observed once. The V gene is TRBV7-3, the J gene TRBJ1-1, with D possibly TRBD1 on 5 matching bases. Germline V gene sequence: CDR1 SGHTA, CDR2 FQGTGA. The V end was cut by 3 bases, the J end by 1 base, with 6 bases between. The CDR3 is 13 residues long. The CDR3 reads CASSFQGNTEAFF. CDR3 sequence (DNA): TGTGCCAGCAGCTTTCAGGGGAACACTGAAGCTTTCTTT.

V is TRBV6-1 and J is TRBJ1-3, with no clear D. Per the germline V gene, CDR1 is MNHNS and CDR2 is SASEGT. The CDR3 covers 17 residues. The germline V and J ends were trimmed by 2 bases and 0 bases, with 14 bases remaining between them. The CDR3 DNA sequence: TGTGCCAGCAGTGAATGGAAGGCACTGAGCTCTGGAAACACCATATATTTT. Its protein is CASSEWKALSSGNTIYF.

CDR3 in amino acids: CASSPTSGRGTGELFF. As DNA, the CDR3 is TGTGCCAGCAGCCCGACTAGCGGGAGGGGAACCGGGGAGCTGTTTTTT. V usage is TRBV9 and J usage is TRBJ2-2; 14 bases align to TRBD2. With V trimmed by 4 bases and J by 5 bases, 4 bases remained unmatched. The CDR3 consists of 16 residues. Germline V gene data show CDR1 as SGDLS and CDR2 as YYNGEE.

The V call is TRBV27, the J call TRBJ2-5; possibly TRBD2 for D (5 bases). In germline, CDR1 is MNHEY, CDR2 SMNVEV (reference sequence). V was clipped by 6 bases and J by 5 bases, with 13 bases between them. The CDR3 spans 13 residues. CDR3 DNA: TGTGCCAGCAGGCCCACGTGGGAGGAGACCCAGTACTTC. As protein: CASRPTWEETQYF.

V gene TRBV6-2 or TRBV6-3 combines with J gene TRBJ2-3, with 8 bases fitting TRBD1. Germline V gene data show CDR1 as MNHEY and CDR2 as SVGEGT. V was clipped by 2 bases and J by 4 bases; unmatched bases: 11. The CDR3 totals 17 residues. The CDR3: CASSYILGQGGPDTQYF. The CDR3 nucleotides read TGTGCCAGCAGTTACATCCTCGGACAGGGTGGTCCAGATACGCAGTATTTT.

The J gene is TRBJ2-2, the V gene TRBV6-5, with D possibly being TRBD2 (5 bases). The CDR3 contains 14 residues. Germline V gives CDR1 MNHEY, CDR2 SVGAGI. Trimming left V 0 bases short and J 5 bases short, with 7 bases between. The CDR3 bases are TGTGCCAGCAGTTACTCGACGGGAACCGGGGAGCTGTTTTTT. Protein product: CASSYSTGTGELFF.

This clone was seen once. V gene TRBV3-1 (or the pseudogene TRBV3-2) combines with J gene TRBJ2-1; TRBD2 is a possible D gene (5 bases). V was trimmed by 0 bases and J by 7 bases, leaving 10 bases between them. CDR1 and CDR2 (germline): LGHDT, YNNKEL (reference sequence). The length of the CDR3 is 14 residues. Written as DNA, the CDR3 is TGTGCCAGCAGCCAAGATTTTCGGGGAAATGAGCAGTTCTTC. Translated, it gives CASSQDFRGNEQFF.

The chain joins TRBV7-8 to TRBJ2-2; D may match TRBD1 or TRBD2 (5 bases each). The V end was cut by 2 bases, the J end by 3 bases, with 10 bases between. CDR3 length: 15 amino acids. The germline V gene has CDR1 SGHVS and CDR2 FQNEAQ. The chain's CDR3 is CASSLPGPHTGELFF. CDR3 nucleotides: TGTGCCAGCAGCTTACCGGGACCCCACACCGGGGAGCTGTTTTTT. The full variable domain, with the rest looked up from reference TRBV7-8 and TRBJ2-2, is GAGVSQSPRYKVAKRGQDVALRCDPISGHVSLFWYQQALGQGPEFLTYFQNEAQLDKSGLPSDRFFAERPEGSVSTLKIQRTQQEDSAVYLCASSLPGPHTGELFFGEGSRLTVL.

The genes are TRBV5-4 and TRBJ2-2; no firm D call. The CDR3 is made up of 15 amino acids. CDR1 is SGHNT and CDR2 is YYREEE in the germline V gene (reference sequence). V was shortened by 0 bases and J by 5 bases, with 11 bases between the two germline ends. This CDR3 reads CASSLGGRITGELFF. The CDR3 nucleotides are TGTGCCAGCAGCTTGGGTGGACGAATAACCGGGGAGCTGTTTTTT.